This passage covers 22 T cell receptor beta chains from one sample sequenced in a study of vaccination effects on CD4 cells after COVID-19. TCRdb keeps only in-frame clones here, not all; method: immunoSEQ multiplex PCR. This table has about 69,000 clones, roughly 74% appearing once. Their antigen targets remain unknown. Peptide-pool stimulation followed by sequencing identified expanded antigen-specific CD4+ clonotypes in the ViraFEST assay. On day 10 of culture, CD4+ T cells were separated out. Two doses of BNT162b2 or mRNA-1273 vaccine were administered to participants. This specimen was CD4+ T cells from PBMCs cultured with HCoV-229E spike peptides, taken after COVID-19 vaccination. The receptor source for this set is a human donor who received a COVID-19 vaccine.

Written as DNA, the CDR3 is TGTGCCTGGGGGCCCCGCCTGACTGAAGCTTTCTTT. It translates to CAWGPRLTEAFF. The V gene is TRBV2, the J gene TRBJ1-1, with D possibly being TRBD1 (6 bases). Germline loops: CDR1 SNHLY, CDR2 FYNNEI. This CDR3 has 12 amino acids. Trimming took off 11 bases at V and 5 bases at J, with 15 bases between the two ends. Looking up the rest from reference TRBV2 and TRBJ1-1 gives the full variable domain: EPEVTQTPSHQVTQMGQEVILRCVPISNHLYFYWYRQILGQKVEFLVSFYNNEISEKSEIFDDQFSVERPDGSNFTLKIRSTKLEDSAMYFCAWGPRLTEAFFGQGTRLTVV.

The V call is TRBV5-1, the J call TRBJ2-3, with 9 bases that match TRBD2. This CDR3 spans 14 amino acids. The germline V gene encodes CDR1 SGHRS and CDR2 YFSETQ. Losses at the gene ends were 5 bases for V and 6 bases for J; bases not matched to a gene: 7. The CDR3 spells CASRLASGVDTQYF. The CDR3, as DNA: TGCGCCAGCAGGCTAGCTAGCGGGGTGGATACGCAGTATTTT.

The chain employs TRBV6-5 and TRBJ1-1; D is unclear. CDR3 length equals 15 residues. Germline assignment: CDR1 MNHEY and CDR2 SVGAGI. Deletions cut 0 bases from V and 7 bases from J, with 15 bases between. The CDR3 DNA is TGTGCCAGCAGTTACTCGTTCTCAGGTTACGGTGAAGCTTTCTTT. It is translated as CASSYSFSGYGEAFF.

The V gene is TRBV24-1, the J gene TRBJ2-2; 10 bases fit TRBD2. The CDR3 has 16 residues. V dropped 4 bases and J dropped 4; count of bases not matched to a gene: 5. The germline V gene encodes CDR1 KGHDR and CDR2 SFDVKD. DNA for the CDR3: TGTGCCACCAGTGACCCGAAGCGGGGGGGCACCGGGGAGCTGTTTTTT. Translation gives CATSDPKRGGTGELFF.

This chain links TRBV28 with TRBJ1-2; 8 bases agree with TRBD1. Germline-derived CDR1 and CDR2 are MDHEN and SYDVKM. CDR3 length: 17 residues. Trimming at V came to 5 bases and at J to 6 bases, leaving 17 bases not matched to a gene. CDR3 sequence reads: CASSTLLSGGAAHGYTF. Here the CDR3 DNA reads TGTGCCAGCAGTACATTATTATCAGGGGGCGCAGCGCATGGCTACACCTTC.

This clone was counted once. The chain combines TRBV6-1 with TRBJ2-3; 11 nucleotides align to TRBD1. The V gene's germline CDR1 is MNHNS and CDR2 SASEGT. V was pared by 4 bases and J by 14 bases, with 17 bases of the junction left unmatched. CDR3 length: 16 residues. CDR3: CASSVGVGDRGRLPYF. DNA of the CDR3: TGTGCCAGCAGTGTGGGTGTGGGGGACAGGGGGAGACTACCGTATTTT.

The rearrangement links TRBV27 to TRBJ1-5; a weak D match, TRBD1 (5 bases). Germline-derived CDR1 and CDR2 are MNHEY and SMNVEV (reference sequence). V lost 8 bases and J 2 bases, leaving 16 bases between the germline ends. CDR3 size: 15 residues. CDR3 DNA: TGTGCCAGCTCATCCTACGGGACGGGCAATCAGCCCCAGCATTTT. It encodes CASSSYGTGNQPQHF.

This clone came up once. Written as DNA, the CDR3 is TGTGCCACCAGTGATTTGATGAGGGGGCGTACCGCGACCGGGTCCGGGGAGCTGTTTTTT. Protein product: CATSDLMRGRTATGSGELFF. The chain employs TRBV24-1 and TRBJ2-2; 7 nucleotides line up with TRBD1. J gave up 6 bases and V 0 bases, and 18 bases lay outside the gene matches. This CDR3 comprises 20 residues. Germline-derived CDR1 and CDR2 are KGHDR and SFDVKD.

This clone was counted between two and nine times. The chain links TRBV7-2 to TRBJ1-1; D gene unclear. CDR1 is SGHTA, CDR2 FQGNSA, per germline. The CDR3 consists of 15 residues. Trimming left V 5 bases short and J 0 bases short, with 13 bases between. The CDR3 reads CASSPDPGLNTEAFF. Here the CDR3 DNA reads TGTGCCAGCAGCCCCGATCCAGGATTGAACACTGAAGCTTTCTTT.

The chain joins TRBV19 to TRBJ2-3; tentatively, D is TRBD1 (6 bases). This CDR3 spans 13 amino acids. V dropped 3 bases and J dropped 7 bases, with 11 bases sitting between them. Germline loops: CDR1 LNHDA, CDR2 SQIVND (reference sequence). DNA for the CDR3: TGTGCCAGTAGTATTACAGGGTCAAATACGCAGTATTTT. This gives the protein CASSITGSNTQYF.

In its sample, this clone was seen once. The chain uses TRBV18 and TRBJ1-5, with D hard to call. The CDR3 is made up of 15 amino acids. V was trimmed by 6 bases and J by 4 bases, leaving 16 bases between them. Germline assignment: CDR1 KGHSH and CDR2 LQKENI. CDR3 residues: CASSFGEHLNQPQHF. CDR3 coding DNA: TGTGCCAGCTCCTTCGGGGAGCATCTGAATCAGCCCCAGCATTTT.

This chain uses TRBV18 with TRBJ1-2; D not certain. V was clipped by 5 bases and J by 0 bases, with 13 bases between them. Germline V lookup: CDR1 KGHSH, CDR2 LQKENI. CDR3 length: 15 residues. The CDR3 bases are TGTGCCAGCTCAAACCAAGGCGGAGCTAACTATGGCTACACCTTC. It specifies CASSNQGGANYGYTF.

This rearrangement joins TRBV19 to TRBJ2-3; D assignment may be TRBD1 or TRBD2 (5 bases each). V lost 7 bases and J 6 bases, leaving 14 bases between the germline ends. Germline V lookup: CDR1 LNHDA, CDR2 SQIVND (reference sequence). The CDR3 is 13 amino acids. The CDR3 reads CASTRGAGDTQYF. Here the CDR3 DNA reads TGTGCCAGTACGCGAGGGGCCGGGGATACGCAGTATTTT.

The chain carries TRBV19 and TRBJ2-3; D may be TRBD1 (5 bases). Trimming pared 4 bases from V and 6 bases from J, leaving 14 bases between. The CDR3 loop spans 14 amino acids. Germline-derived CDR1 and CDR2 are LNHDA and SQIVND (reference sequence). CDR3 sequence reads: CASSNLRGGDTQYF. CDR3 in DNA: TGTGCCAGTAGTAATTTAAGGGGTGGTGATACGCAGTATTTT.

This clone turned up a few times. V is TRBV7-9 and J is TRBJ2-7; D perhaps matches TRBD2 (5 bases). The V and J ends lost 0 bases and 3 bases respectively, with 12 bases between them. The CDR3 runs to 15 residues. Germline CDR1 is SEHNR and CDR2 is FQNEAQ (reference sequence). CDR3 nucleotide sequence: TGTGCCAGCAGCTTAGCCTCTACGGGATTCTACGAGCAGTACGTC. Its protein is CASSLASTGFYEQYV.

The V and J genes are TRBV5-6 and TRBJ1-2; D unresolved. Trimming removed 1 base from V and 7 bases from J, with 14 bases in between. Germline V gives CDR1 SGHDT, CDR2 YYEEEE. The CDR3 has 14 residues. The CDR3 DNA reads TGTGCCAGCAGCTTGCCACGGACTTTTGGTGGCTACACCTTC. It yields the protein CASSLPRTFGGYTF.

In this sample, this clone turned up once. The chain combines TRBV21-1 with TRBJ1-6. TRBV21-1 counts as a pseudogene. CDR3 size: 15 residues. The CDR3 loop is CASSEEGGPNSPLHF. CDR3 sequence (DNA): TGTGCCAGCAGCGAGGAGGGGGGGCCCAATTCACCCCTCCACTTT.

The rearrangement links TRBV10-3 to TRBJ2-4, with 7 bases that match TRBD1. The CDR3 has 15 amino acids. Germline values: CDR1 ENHRY, CDR2 SYGVKD. The ends lost 3 bases at V and 0 bases at J; junction bases unmatched: 2. The CDR3 DNA reads as TGTGCCATCAGTGAACGGACAGGAGCCAAAAACATTCAGTACTTC. Its protein product is CAISERTGAKNIQYF.

The rearrangement joins TRBV19 to TRBJ1-2, with D uncertain. Looked up from germline, CDR1 is LNHDA and CDR2 is SQIVND (reference sequence). The CDR3 extends over 13 amino acids. V was pared by 0 bases and J by 5 bases, with 7 bases between. The CDR3 sequence: CASSIDRVYGYTF. Here the CDR3 DNA reads TGTGCCAGTAGTATAGATCGCGTGTATGGCTACACCTTC.

The chain is built from TRBV24-1 and TRBJ2-3, with TRBD1 matching over 8 bases. Germline V gives CDR1 KGHDR, CDR2 SFDVKD. This CDR3 is built from 17 residues. Trimming at V came to 4 bases and at J to 1 base, leaving 9 bases not matched to a gene. The CDR3 sequence is CATSENNAGGGTDTQYF. The CDR3, as DNA: TGTGCCACCAGTGAGAACAACGCAGGGGGCGGCACAGATACGCAGTATTTT.

This chain uses TRBV10-3 with TRBJ2-7; D might be TRBD1 or TRBD2, each matching 5 bases. This CDR3 comprises 14 residues. Trimming pared 5 bases from V and 1 base from J, leaving 12 bases between. Germline values: CDR1 ENHRY, CDR2 SYGVKD. CDR3: CAISRAGASYEQYV. The CDR3 nucleotides read TGTGCCATCAGTCGGGCCGGGGCATCCTACGAGCAGTACGTC.

About this clone itself: Other DNA sequences in this specimen translate into the identical CDR3. This sequence joins TRBV6-6 and TRBJ1-5; TRBD1 is a possible D gene (5 bases). The length of the CDR3 is 15 residues. V was cut by 0 bases and J by 3 bases, with 9 bases left in between. Germline CDR1 and CDR2: MNHNY and SVGAGI (reference sequence). The DNA of the CDR3 is TGTGCCAGCAGTTACTCTCAGGGAATCAATCAGCCCCAGCATTTT. Translating gives CASSYSQGINQPQHF.